What follows is one T cell receptor (beta chain) and its context. Original handling: Amplification of reference gene primers was used by the study to estimate nucleated cell counts. Sequenced by immunoSEQ multiplex PCR; TCRdb stores in-frame clones only, minus some. V and J calls and clone size are copied from that table; D and trimming were computed from the DNA. The table has about 500,000 clones, 85% to 90% seen once; the top ten hold roughly 8%. V lost 7 bases, J lost 10 bases, and 18 bases stayed unmatched. CDR1 is LGHDT and CDR2 is YNNKEL in the germline V gene (reference sequence). The CDR3 contains 15 residues. The data belong to a study of blood T cell repertoires in COVID-19. Overall study: There were acute and convalescent COVID-19 samples, and they came from the United States, Italy and Spain.

V usage is TRBV3-1 (or the pseudogene TRBV3-2) and J usage is TRBJ1-1, with 7 nucleotides matching TRBD1. The receptor was isolated from a woman between 45 and 60 years old with COVID-19, enrolled during active disease. Input material: peripheral blood. In DNA form, the CDR3 reads TGTGCCAGCAAATATTCCGGGACAGAGGCGGTTGGAGCTTTCTTT. Its protein product is CASKYSGTEAVGAFF.